A single sample gave rise to the 22 T cell receptor beta chains below, sequenced in a study of blood T cell repertoires in COVID-19. Data came from immunoSEQ multiplex PCR; TCRdb stores just in-frame clones and leaves some out. This table holds some 280,000 clones, around four fifths found once. The sequenced sample consisted of peripheral blood. Every receptor here comes from a woman between 45 and 60 years old with active or convalescent COVID-19.

V is TRBV5-1 and J is TRBJ2-7, with 13 bases identical to TRBD2. V dropped 3 bases and J dropped 2; count of bases not matched to a gene: 2. The CDR3 extends over 15 amino acids. Germline values: CDR1 SGHRS, CDR2 YFSETQ. The DNA of the CDR3 is TGCGCCAGCAGCTACGGACTAGCGGGAGCCTACGAGCAGTACTTC. Amino acids: CASSYGLAGAYEQYF.

V usage is TRBV5-1 and J usage is TRBJ2-4; possible D gene TRBD1, 5 bases. There are 13 residues in the CDR3. V was clipped by 4 bases and J by 14 bases, with 19 bases between them. CDR1 SGHRS and CDR2 YFSETQ come from the germline V gene. The CDR3 here is CASSQDTLRRKYF. The CDR3 DNA reads as TGCGCCAGCAGCCAGGACACCCTTCGTAGGAAGTACTTC.

This chain connects TRBV11-2 to TRBJ1-3; 8 bases match TRBD1. The CDR3 has 14 amino acids. Germline V gene lookup returns CDR1 SGHAT and CDR2 FQNNGV. V lost 5 bases, J lost 4 bases, and 4 bases stayed unmatched. The CDR3, as DNA: TGTGCCAGCAGCCACAGGGGGACAGGAAACACCATATATTTT. This gives the protein CASSHRGTGNTIYF.

This clone was recorded only once. The chain joins TRBV5-1 to TRBJ2-1, with TRBD2 identical over 10 bases. The CDR3 is 15 amino acids. V gave up 5 bases and J gave up 0 bases; unmatched junction bases: 2. Germline-derived CDR1 and CDR2 are SGHRS and YFSETQ. The CDR3 is CASRLAGSSYNEQFF. The CDR3 DNA sequence: TGCGCCAGCAGACTAGCGGGAAGCTCCTACAATGAGCAGTTCTTC. The full variable domain, in which reference TRBV5-1 and TRBJ2-1 provide the parts outside the CDR3, is KAGVTQTPRYLIKTRGQQVTLSCSPISGHRSVSWYQQTPGQGLQFLFEYFSETQRNKGNFPGRFSGRQFSNSRSEMNVSTLELGDSALYLCASRLAGSSYNEQFFGPGTRLTVL.

J is TRBJ1-3 and V is TRBV27, with D maybe TRBD1 (5 bases). Trimming took 5 bases from V and 4 from J, leaving 12 bases between them. Germline V CDR1 and CDR2: MNHEY, SMNVEV (reference sequence). This CDR3 comprises 14 residues. The CDR3 sequence is CASSAQGRGNTIYF. The CDR3, as DNA: TGTGCCAGCAGTGCTCAGGGCAGGGGAAACACCATATATTTT.

The chain joins TRBV29-1 to TRBJ2-1; 7 nucleotides match TRBD1. The J segment lost 3 bases and the V segment lost 7 bases, leaving 3 bases of the junction unmatched. The germline gives CDR1 SQVTM, CDR2 ANQGSEA. The CDR3 has 12 amino acids. This chain's CDR3 is CSGGGLYNEQFF. CDR3 in DNA: TGCAGCGGAGGGGGCCTCTACAATGAGCAGTTCTTC.

V is TRBV6-6 and J is TRBJ1-2; no clear D gene. Germline loops: CDR1 MNHNY, CDR2 SVGAGI (reference sequence). The CDR3 is 14 amino acids. With 7 bases removed from V and 1 base from J, the gap between germline ends came to 13 bases. The CDR3 nucleotides are TGTGCCAGCACCATAGGTCGGGTTAACTATGGCTACACCTTC. Residues: CASTIGRVNYGYTF.

This clone occurred a few times. The rearrangement uses TRBV27 and TRBJ2-2; a weak D match, TRBD2 (5 bases). Trimming took 2 bases from V and 4 from J, leaving 14 bases between them. CDR3 length equals 16 residues. Per the germline V gene, CDR1 is MNHEY and CDR2 is SMNVEV (reference sequence). CDR3 DNA: TGTGCCAGCAGTTTAGCGTGGGTCGGAGGCACCGGGGAGCTGTTTTTT. This codes for CASSLAWVGGTGELFF.

This chain joins TRBV28 and TRBJ2-1; 7 positions match TRBD2. Germline CDR1 and CDR2: MDHEN and SYDVKM. The ends lost 8 bases at V and 4 bases at J; junction bases unmatched: 8. The length of the CDR3 is 14 residues. In nucleotides, the CDR3 is TGTGCCAGCGGCAGCGGGGCCGGATACAATGAGCAGTTCTTC. It yields the protein CASGSGAGYNEQFF.

The rearrangement links TRBV5-6 to TRBJ1-2, with a weak D call TRBD1 (6 bases). The V end lost 3 bases, the J end lost 4 bases, and 13 bases lay between the germline ends. The CDR3 covers 14 residues. CDR1 and CDR2 (germline): SGHDT, YYEEEE. This CDR3 reads CASSSPGGGYGYTF. CDR3 nucleotides: TGTGCCAGCAGCTCGCCGGGGGGCGGCTATGGCTACACCTTC.

The chain combines TRBV6-4 with TRBJ2-2, with 8 bases matching TRBD1. CDR1 and CDR2 (germline): MRHNA, SNTAGT. Trimming removed 10 bases from V and 2 bases from J; junction bases left unmatched: 3. The CDR3 has 13 residues. In DNA form, the CDR3 reads TGTGCCACCGGACAGGGAAACACCGGGGAGCTGTTTTTT. Amino acid sequence: CATGQGNTGELFF.

This clone was counted only a few times. The rearrangement uses TRBV2 and TRBJ1-3; tentatively, D is TRBD1 (5 bases). The CDR3 loop spans 17 amino acids. The germline CDR1 and CDR2 sequences are SNHLY and FYNNEI. V lost 7 bases and J lost 0, with 19 bases in between. CDR3 protein: CASTREGLLASGNTIYF. The CDR3 DNA sequence: TGTGCCAGCACCAGGGAGGGACTCCTGGCCTCTGGAAACACCATATATTTT. The entire variable domain, with the rest obtained from reference TRBV2 and TRBJ1-3, is as follows: EPEVTQTPSHQVTQMGQEVILRCVPISNHLYFYWYRQILGQKVEFLVSFYNNEISEKSEIFDDQFSVERPDGSNFTLKIRSTKLEDSAMYFCASTREGLLASGNTIYFGEGSWLTVV.

This clone was detected a few times. This sequence joins TRBV7-2 and TRBJ2-5; maybe TRBD2 (6 bases). The CDR3 runs 15 residues. V was trimmed by 1 base and J by 3 bases, leaving 12 bases between them. Germline CDR1 and CDR2: SGHTA and FQGNSA. CDR3 in DNA: TGTGCCAGCAGCTTAGTCGGGCGGGATGAAGAGACCCAGTACTTC. It codes for CASSLVGRDEETQYF.

The chain recombines TRBV27 with TRBJ1-6; 8 bases are a match to TRBD1. CDR1 and CDR2 (germline): MNHEY, SMNVEV (reference sequence). The CDR3 is 16 residues long. V lost 2 bases and J lost 9; bases outside the gene matches: 9. The CDR3 nucleotides read TGTGCCAGCAGTTTAATCGGACAGGGTAACAGTTCACCCCTCCACTTT. Amino acids: CASSLIGQGNSSPLHF.

The chain links TRBV11-2 to TRBJ2-3, with 11 bases aligning to TRBD2. CDR1 and CDR2 from the germline V gene are SGHAT and FQNNGV. The CDR3 is made up of 16 amino acids. V was pared by 5 bases and J by 6 bases, with 10 bases of the junction left unmatched. The CDR3 reads CASSRVSGRARDTQYF. CDR3 nucleotide sequence: TGTGCCAGCAGCCGCGTTAGCGGGAGGGCCAGGGATACGCAGTATTTT.

The CDR3, as DNA: TGTGCCAGCAGCTTACAGGGGATAAGCACAGATACGCAGTATTTT. Protein: CASSLQGISTDTQYF. This chain joins TRBV7-9 and TRBJ2-3; D may be TRBD1 (6 bases). The V end was cut by 2 bases, the J end by 0 bases, with 9 bases between. Germline V gene lookup returns CDR1 SEHNR and CDR2 FQNEAQ (reference sequence). The CDR3 is 15 amino acids.

This chain links TRBV5-6 with TRBJ2-1; unclear D gene. The germline V gene encodes CDR1 SGHDT and CDR2 YYEEEE. The CDR3 is 12 amino acids. Trimming shortened V by 0 bases and J by 7 bases, and 5 bases separated the two germline ends. The CDR3 coding sequence is TGTGCCAGCAGCTTGGTCATGAATGAGCAGTTCTTC. It yields the protein CASSLVMNEQFF.

The chain employs TRBV18 and TRBJ2-4, with D perhaps matching TRBD2 (5 bases). CDR1 is KGHSH and CDR2 is LQKENI in the germline V gene. Trimming pared 3 bases from V and 6 bases from J, leaving 6 bases between. The CDR3 is 12 residues long. CDR3 nucleotides: TGTGCCAGCTCACCCGGGGTAAACATTCAGTACTTC. It is translated as CASSPGVNIQYF.

This sequence joins TRBV2 and TRBJ1-1; D perhaps matches TRBD1 (5 bases). CDR3 length: 13 residues. Germline-derived CDR1 and CDR2 are SNHLY and FYNNEI. Trimming cost V 3 bases and J 4 bases, with 9 bases left between them. CDR3 DNA: TGTGCCAGCAGTGACAGGGAAGGCACTGAAGCTTTCTTT. Amino acids: CASSDREGTEAFF.

This clone was counted a single time. The gene calls are TRBV25-1 and TRBJ2-2, with no clear D. The germline V gene has CDR1 MGHDK and CDR2 SYGVNS. The germline V and J ends were trimmed by 4 bases and 5 bases, with 8 bases remaining between them. The CDR3 totals 13 residues. In nucleotides, the CDR3 is TGTGCCAGCAGTGCAACCGGGACCGGGGAGCTGTTTTTT. Translating it yields CASSATGTGELFF.

The chain uses TRBV7-8 and TRBJ2-7; possibly TRBD1 for D (6 bases). Germline CDR1 reads SGHVS; CDR2 reads FQNEAQ. CDR3 length: 15 amino acids. Trimming left V 5 bases short and J 6 bases short, with 20 bases between. The CDR3 DNA follows: TGTGCCAGCAGCCCATGGGGGCGACAGGTGTCCGAGCAGTACTTC. It translates to CASSPWGRQVSEQYF. Combining the CDR3 with reference TRBV7-8 and TRBJ2-7 gives the whole variable domain GAGVSQSPRYKVAKRGQDVALRCDPISGHVSLFWYQQALGQGPEFLTYFQNEAQLDKSGLPSDRFFAERPEGSVSTLKIQRTQQEDSAVYLCASSPWGRQVSEQYFGPGTRLTVT.

The chain couples TRBV5-6 to TRBJ2-1; TRBD2 matches at 10 bases. This CDR3 region has 13 residues. Germline CDR1 is SGHDT and CDR2 is YYEEEE. V shed 3 bases and J 14 bases; nucleotides not matched to a gene: 8. CDR3 region: CASSWTSGLEKFF. CDR3 in DNA: TGTGCCAGCAGCTGGACTAGCGGATTAGAGAAGTTCTTC.